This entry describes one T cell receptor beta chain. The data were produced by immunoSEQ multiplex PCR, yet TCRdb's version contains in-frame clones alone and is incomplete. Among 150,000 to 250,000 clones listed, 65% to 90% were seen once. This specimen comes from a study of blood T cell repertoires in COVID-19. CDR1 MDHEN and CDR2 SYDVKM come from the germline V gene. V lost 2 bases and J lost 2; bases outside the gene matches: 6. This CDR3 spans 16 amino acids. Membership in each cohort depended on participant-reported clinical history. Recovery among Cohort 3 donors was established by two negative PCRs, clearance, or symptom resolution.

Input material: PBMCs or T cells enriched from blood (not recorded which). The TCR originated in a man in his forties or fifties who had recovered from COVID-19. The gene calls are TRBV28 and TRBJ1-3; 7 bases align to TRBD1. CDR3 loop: CASSLLTGDPGNTIYF. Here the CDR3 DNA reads TGTGCCAGCAGTTTACTAACAGGGGATCCTGGAAACACCATATATTTT.